This T cell receptor beta chain originates from a study of blood T cell dynamics during melanoma immunotherapy. The time point denotes: pre-treatment baseline. Prior systemic cancer therapy, immunosuppressant use and other active malignancies excluded patients. This table comes from immunoSEQ multiplex PCR, and its TCRdb copy is limited to in-frame clones, with some not included. This sample carries about 24,000 clones, around 85% of them seen once, and the ten largest clones take 4% to 6%. The CDR3 covers 14 residues. CDR1 is MDHEN and CDR2 is SYDVKM in the germline V gene. Trimming took 6 bases from V and 6 from J; bases not matched to a gene: 9.

Material: blood, obtained from a patient treated with checkpoint blockade. The source of this sequence is a human donor with melanoma. The chain links TRBV28 to TRBJ1-1; 8 nucleotides match TRBD1. CDR3 residues: CASSRRLQGAEAFF. The CDR3 DNA reads TGTGCCAGCAGCCGCCGATTACAGGGGGCTGAAGCTTTCTTT.